Listed below are T cell receptor beta chains from one sample, sequenced in a study of blood T cell repertoires in COVID-19. The data were produced by immunoSEQ multiplex PCR, yet TCRdb's version contains in-frame clones alone and is incomplete. The sample lists just over 300,000 clones, around 90% occurring once. Sequenced material: PBMCs or T cells enriched from blood (not recorded which). These receptors were taken from a woman younger than 35 with acute COVID-19. Both conserved end residues are part of each CDR3. Each record gives: V gene, clone size, D gene, J gene, CDR3 protein, CDR3 DNA. D genes are given only for firm matches. The size field is filled for only some rows; it gives once, few, many or a size class.

TRBV6-5	-	TRBD1	TRBJ2-7	CASSRRQGAGYEQYF	TGTGCCAGCAGTCGACGACAGGGGGCTGGCTACGAGCAGTACTTC
TRBV3-1/TRBV3-2	-	-	TRBJ2-7	CASSVQGPYEQYF	TGTGCCAGCAGCGTCCAGGGGCCCTACGAGCAGTACTTC
TRBV6-2/TRBV6-3	-	-	TRBJ2-3	CASSVSPDTQYF	TGTGCCAGCAGTGTGAGCCCGGATACGCAGTATTTT
TRBV30	-	-	TRBJ2-7	CAWILPSGFKAGRRYEQYF	TGTGCCTGGATACTACCTTCGGGGTTCAAAGCGGGCCGCCGCTACGAGCAGTACTTC
TRBV7-8	once	-	TRBJ1-1	CASSAPRDTEAFF	TGTGCCAGCAGCGCCCCCAGGGACACTGAAGCTTTCTTT
TRBV28	-	-	TRBJ2-7	CASLTGILVPNF	TGTGCCAGCCTGACCGGGATTCTCGTACCCAACTTC
TRBV2	-	-	TRBJ2-1	CASTAPGNEQFF	TGTGCCAGCACCGCCCCGGGGAATGAGCAGTTCTTC
TRBV12-3/TRBV12-4	few	-	TRBJ1-4	CASSRRGREKLFF	TGTGCCAGCAGCCGACGAGGGCGCGAAAAACTGTTTTTT
TRBV5-1	-	TRBD1	TRBJ1-2	CASSSGTGPSKRYGYTF	TGCGCCAGCAGCTCCGGGACAGGCCCTTCTAAGCGCTATGGCTACACCTTC
TRBV7-3	-	TRBD2	TRBJ2-1	CASSQVAGGHNEQFF	TGTGCCAGCAGCCAGGTGGCGGGAGGGCACAATGAGCAGTTCTTC
TRBV28	-	-	TRBJ1-3	CASTFDSPQRGNTIYF	TGTGCCAGCACCTTCGACTCTCCCCAAAGAGGAAACACCATATATTTT
TRBV7-9	-	TRBD1	TRBJ1-6	CASSPQGTGNSPLHF	TGTGCCAGCAGCCCCCAGGGGACAGGGAATTCACCCCTCCACTTT
TRBV6-6	-	-	TRBJ2-7	CASMGRGPYEQYF	TGTGCCAGCATGGGGCGGGGACCCTACGAGCAGTACTTC
TRBV5-8	-	-	TRBJ2-3	CASSPVALRDTQYF	TGTGCCAGCAGCCCAGTGGCCTTGAGGGATACGCAGTATTTT
TRBV6-1	once	-	TRBJ1-5	CASSEGNRVRQPQHF	TGTGCCAGCAGTGAAGGGAACAGGGTCCGTCAGCCCCAGCATTTT
TRBV28	-	TRBD1	TRBJ1-5	CASSPGQGNQPQHF	TGTGCCAGCAGCCCTGGACAGGGCAATCAGCCCCAGCATTTT
TRBV14	-	-	TRBJ2-7	CASSQDTQYEQYF	TGTGCCAGCAGCCAAGATACGCAGTACGAGCAGTACTTC
TRBV28	-	-	TRBJ1-2	CASSLGSETPYGYTF	TGTGCCAGCAGTTTAGGGTCCGAGACACCCTATGGCTACACCTTC
TRBV2	-	-	TRBJ1-4	CASSERGGEGKLFF	TGTGCCAGCAGTGAACGGGGAGGGGAGGGAAAACTGTTTTTT
TRBV24-1	-	TRBD2	TRBJ2-1	CATSALAGGGYEQFF	TGTGCCACCAGTGCACTAGCGGGAGGAGGCTATGAGCAGTTCTTC
TRBV29-1	-	-	TRBJ2-3	CSVFGSTDTQYF	TGCAGCGTGTTCGGTAGCACAGATACGCAGTATTTT
TRBV23-1	-	-	TRBJ2-7	CASSPLRRDGISSYEQYF	TGCGCCAGCAGTCCTCTCCGGCGGGACGGTATCAGCTCCTACGAGCAGTACTTC
TRBV2	-	-	TRBJ2-1	CASSELDRDNEQFF	TGTGCCAGCAGTGAGTTAGATCGGGACAATGAGCAGTTCTTC
TRBV7-3	-	-	TRBJ2-1	CASSPTSETYNEQFF	TGTGCCAGCAGCCCCACCAGCGAGACCTACAATGAGCAGTTCTTC
TRBV7-3	once	-	TRBJ2-1	CASSFRGTETYNEQFF	TGTGCCAGCAGCTTTAGGGGGACGGAGACCTACAATGAGCAGTTCTTC
TRBV30	-	-	TRBJ1-1	CAWSVAEDTEAFF	TGTGCCTGGAGTGTAGCGGAGGACACTGAAGCTTTCTTT
TRBV2	once	-	TRBJ2-7	CASNQGFSPYEQYF	TGTGCCAGCAATCAGGGCTTTTCCCCCTACGAGCAGTACTTC
TRBV30	-	TRBD1	TRBJ1-5	CAWSEDRVNQPQHF	TGTGCCTGGAGTGAGGACAGGGTCAATCAGCCCCAGCATTTT
TRBV5-1	-	-	TRBJ2-7	CASSLASDEQYF	TGCGCCAGCAGCTTGGCATCGGACGAGCAGTACTTC
TRBV7-9	-	-	TRBJ2-2	CASGEGELFF	TGTGCCAGCGGGGAGGGGGAGCTGTTTTTT
TRBV7-3	-	-	TRBJ1-2	CASSLDRMNYGYTF	TGTGCCAGCAGCCTAGACAGGATGAACTATGGCTACACCTTC
TRBV21-1	-	-	TRBJ2-5	CASTARDINRGKRETQYF	TGTGCCAGCACCGCCCGCGATATTAACAGGGGGAAAAGAGAGACCCAGTACTTC
TRBV19	-	-	TRBJ1-2	CASSIGGHRYGYTF	TGTGCCAGTAGTATAGGGGGACATCGCTATGGCTACACCTTC
TRBV14	once	-	TRBJ2-5	CASSQVGYRETQYF	TGTGCCAGCAGCCAAGTCGGTTATCGAGAGACCCAGTACTTC
TRBV24-1	-	TRBD2	TRBJ2-7	CATSDTGAGEDYEQYF	TGTGCCACCAGTGACACTGGAGCGGGGGAAGACTACGAGCAGTACTTC
TRBV28	-	TRBD2	TRBJ2-3	CASGVRAGGGDTQYF	TGTGCCAGCGGTGTACGAGCGGGGGGCGGGGATACGCAGTATTTT
TRBV11-3	-	TRBD2	TRBJ2-7	CASSPLLAGGREQYF	TGTGCCAGCAGCCCCCTCCTAGCGGGAGGGAGGGAGCAGTACTTC
TRBV15	-	-	TRBJ2-3	CATSRERTDPSTDTQYF	TGTGCCACCAGCAGAGAAAGGACAGATCCCAGCACAGATACGCAGTATTTT
TRBV19	-	-	TRBJ1-1	CASSIGVREAFF	TGTGCCAGTAGTATCGGGGTTCGCGAAGCTTTCTTT
TRBV5-6	-	TRBD1	TRBJ2-1	CASSSGQGYNEQFF	TGTGCCAGCAGCTCAGGACAGGGATACAATGAGCAGTTCTTC
TRBV5-1	-	TRBD1	TRBJ1-5	CASRGGGPNQPQHF	TGCGCCAGCAGAGGAGGGGGCCCCAATCAGCCCCAGCATTTT
TRBV7-3	-	-	TRBJ2-1	CASSEPGHNNEQFF	TGTGCCAGCAGCGAACCGGGACACAACAATGAGCAGTTCTTC
TRBV30	once	TRBD1	TRBJ1-5	CAWSPRERGRKHF	TGTGCCTGGAGCCCTAGAGAAAGGGGGCGGAAGCATTTT
TRBV19	-	-	TRBJ1-2	CASSVASDYYGYTF	TGTGCCAGTAGCGTAGCTTCAGATTACTATGGCTACACCTTC
TRBV14	-	TRBD1	TRBJ1-1	CASSATGGVSPMNTEAFF	TGTGCCAGCAGCGCGACAGGGGGCGTCTCCCCCATGAACACTGAAGCTTTCTTT
TRBV19	-	-	TRBJ2-2	CASSSRASAGELFF	TGTGCCAGTAGTTCGAGGGCTTCCGCCGGGGAGCTGTTTTTT
TRBV5-8	-	TRBD2	TRBJ2-3	CASNRGTSGVTDTQYF	TGTGCCAGCAACCGGGGGACTAGCGGGGTTACAGATACGCAGTATTTT
TRBV19	-	-	TRBJ1-2	CASSLPSTVYGYTF	TGTGCCAGTAGTCTCCCCTCGACAGTCTATGGCTACACCTTC
TRBV14	once	-	TRBJ1-4	CASSLGAVNEKLFF	TGTGCCAGCAGCCTGGGGGCAGTGAATGAAAAACTGTTTTTT
TRBV27	-	TRBD1	TRBJ1-1	CATHRGLNTEAFF	TGTGCCACGCACAGGGGATTGAACACTGAAGCTTTCTTT
TRBV5-1	-	-	TRBJ2-7	CASSSVNEQYF	TGCGCCAGCAGCTCGGTGAACGAGCAGTACTTC
TRBV19	-	-	TRBJ2-6	CASSMRRAGGANVLTF	TGTGCCAGTAGTATGAGGAGGGCCGGGGGGGCCAACGTCCTGACTTTC
TRBV10-3	once	TRBD2	TRBJ2-1	CAISESVGSGSTANNEQFF	TGTGCCATCAGTGAGTCGGTGGGTAGCGGGAGTACGGCTAACAATGAGCAGTTCTTC
TRBV7-2	-	TRBD2	TRBJ2-1	CASSLSYPSGSRDEQFF	TGTGCCAGCAGCTTATCATACCCTAGCGGGAGTAGAGATGAGCAGTTCTTC
TRBV27	-	-	TRBJ1-1	CASSFKEGAAFF	TGTGCCAGCAGTTTTAAGGAAGGGGCGGCTTTCTTT
TRBV27	-	TRBD1	TRBJ2-3	CASSLPPSGTGEADTQYF	TGTGCCAGCAGTTTACCCCCTTCCGGGACAGGGGAAGCAGATACGCAGTATTTT